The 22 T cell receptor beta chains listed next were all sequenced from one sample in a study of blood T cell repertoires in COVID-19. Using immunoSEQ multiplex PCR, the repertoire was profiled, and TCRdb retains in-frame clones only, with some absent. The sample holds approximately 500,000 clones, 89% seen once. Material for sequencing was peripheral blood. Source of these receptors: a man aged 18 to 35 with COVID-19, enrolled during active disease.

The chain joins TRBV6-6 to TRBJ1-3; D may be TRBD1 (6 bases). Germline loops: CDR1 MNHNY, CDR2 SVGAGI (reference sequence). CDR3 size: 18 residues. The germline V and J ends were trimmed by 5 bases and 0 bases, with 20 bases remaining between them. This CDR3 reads CASSLRGAGVLSGNTIYF. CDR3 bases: TGTGCCAGCAGTCTCCGGGGGGCAGGGGTTCTCTCTGGAAACACCATATATTTT.

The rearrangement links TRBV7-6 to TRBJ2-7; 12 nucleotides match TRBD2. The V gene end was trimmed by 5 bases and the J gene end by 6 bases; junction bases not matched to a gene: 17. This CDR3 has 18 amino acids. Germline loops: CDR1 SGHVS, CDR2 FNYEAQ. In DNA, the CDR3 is TGTGCCAGCAGCCCCGACCTCCCCACTAGCGGGAGGCCGCCCGAGCAGTACTTC. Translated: CASSPDLPTSGRPPEQYF.

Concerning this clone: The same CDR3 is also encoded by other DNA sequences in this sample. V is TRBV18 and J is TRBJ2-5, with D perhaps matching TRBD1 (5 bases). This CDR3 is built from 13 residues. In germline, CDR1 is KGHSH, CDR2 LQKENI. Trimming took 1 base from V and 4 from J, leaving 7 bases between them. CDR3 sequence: CASSPQGRETQYF. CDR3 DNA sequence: TGTGCCAGCTCACCACAGGGGCGAGAGACCCAGTACTTC. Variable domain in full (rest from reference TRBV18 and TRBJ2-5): NAGVMQNPRHLVRRRGQEARLRCSPMKGHSHVYWYRQLPEEGLKFMVYLQKENIIDESGMPKERFSAEFPKEGPSILRIQQVVRGDSAAYFCASSPQGRETQYFGPGTRLLVL.

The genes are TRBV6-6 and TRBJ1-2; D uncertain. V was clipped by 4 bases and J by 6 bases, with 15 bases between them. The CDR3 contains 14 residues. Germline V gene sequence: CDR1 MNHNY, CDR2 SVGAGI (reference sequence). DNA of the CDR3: TGTGCCAGCAGTTCCCAAGGACTCCCCAATGGCTACACCTTC. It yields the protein CASSSQGLPNGYTF.

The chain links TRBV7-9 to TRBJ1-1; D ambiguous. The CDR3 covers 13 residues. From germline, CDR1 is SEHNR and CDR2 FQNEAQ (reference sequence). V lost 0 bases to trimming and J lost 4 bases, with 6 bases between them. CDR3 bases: TGTGCCAGCAGCTTAGCCCAGGCCACTGAAGCTTTCTTT. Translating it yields CASSLAQATEAFF.

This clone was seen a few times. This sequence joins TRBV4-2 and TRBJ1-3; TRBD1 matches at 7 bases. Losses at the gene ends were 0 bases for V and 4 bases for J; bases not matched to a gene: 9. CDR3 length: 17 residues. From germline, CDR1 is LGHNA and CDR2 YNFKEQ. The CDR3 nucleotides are TGTGCCAGCAGCCAAGAAGAAGGGGGCGCGAGGGGAAACACCATATATTTT. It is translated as CASSQEEGGARGNTIYF.

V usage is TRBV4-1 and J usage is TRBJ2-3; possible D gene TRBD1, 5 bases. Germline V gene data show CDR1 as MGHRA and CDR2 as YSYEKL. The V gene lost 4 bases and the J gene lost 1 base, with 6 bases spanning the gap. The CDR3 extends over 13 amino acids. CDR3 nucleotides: TGCGCCAGCAGCCTGACAGGCACAGATACGCAGTATTTT. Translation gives CASSLTGTDTQYF.

Written as DNA, the CDR3 is TGTGCCAGTAGGGTGGACAGGGCTGACGGCTACACCTTC. Its protein product is CASRVDRADGYTF. This sequence joins TRBV19 and TRBJ1-2; 8 nucleotides agree with TRBD1. The trim removed 6 bases at V and 8 bases at J, leaving 8 bases unmatched. The CDR3 contains 13 residues. Germline lookup yields CDR1 LNHDA and CDR2 SQIVND (reference sequence).

Here the CDR3 reads CASSEGGTRGDTQYF. The CDR3 DNA reads TGTGCCAGCAGTGAAGGGGGGACTAGGGGAGATACGCAGTATTTT. This chain joins TRBV2 and TRBJ2-3, with 8 positions matching TRBD2. V was clipped by 1 base and J by 5 bases; unmatched bases: 5. The CDR3 is made up of 15 amino acids. Germline V gene lookup returns CDR1 SNHLY and CDR2 FYNNEI.

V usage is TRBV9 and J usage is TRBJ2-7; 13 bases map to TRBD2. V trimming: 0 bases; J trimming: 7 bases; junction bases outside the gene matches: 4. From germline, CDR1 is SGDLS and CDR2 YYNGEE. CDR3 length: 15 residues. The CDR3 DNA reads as TGTGCCAGCAGCGTAGATGGGACTAGCGGGGTTGAGCAGTACTTC. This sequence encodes CASSVDGTSGVEQYF.

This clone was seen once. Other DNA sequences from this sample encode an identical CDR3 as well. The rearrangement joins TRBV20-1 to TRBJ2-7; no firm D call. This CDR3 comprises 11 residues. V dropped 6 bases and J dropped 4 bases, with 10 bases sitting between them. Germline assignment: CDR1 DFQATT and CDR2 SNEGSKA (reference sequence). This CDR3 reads CSASEAYEQYF. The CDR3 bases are TGCAGTGCCAGTGAAGCTTACGAGCAGTACTTC.

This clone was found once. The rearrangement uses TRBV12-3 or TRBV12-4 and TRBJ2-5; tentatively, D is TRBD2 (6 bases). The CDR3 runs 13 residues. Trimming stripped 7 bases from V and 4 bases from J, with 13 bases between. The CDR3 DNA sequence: TGTGCCAGCAATTTTGCGGGATTAGAGACCCAGTACTTC. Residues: CASNFAGLETQYF.

Here the CDR3 reads CASRPTSGSYEQYF. CDR3 coding DNA: TGTGCCAGCAGGCCGACTAGCGGGAGCTACGAGCAGTACTTC. This chain links TRBV11-2 with TRBJ2-7; 12 nucleotides align to TRBD2. This CDR3 region has 14 residues. With 6 bases clipped from V and 3 bases from J, the junction kept 3 bases outside the gene matches. Germline V gene data show CDR1 as SGHAT and CDR2 as FQNNGV. Full variable domain (remainder filled in from reference TRBV11-2 and TRBJ2-7): EAGVAQSPRYKIIEKRQSVAFWCNPISGHATLYWYQQILGQGPKLLIQFQNNGVVDDSQLPKDRFSAERLKGVDSTLKIQPAKLEDSAVYLCASRPTSGSYEQYFGPGTRLTVT.

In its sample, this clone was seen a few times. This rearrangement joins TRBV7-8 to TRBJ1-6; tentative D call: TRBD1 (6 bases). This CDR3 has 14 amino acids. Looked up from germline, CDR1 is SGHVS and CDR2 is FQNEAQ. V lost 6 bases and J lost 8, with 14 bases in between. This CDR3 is CASSYRVLYSPLHF. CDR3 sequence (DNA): TGTGCCAGCAGTTACAGGGTTTTGTATTCACCCCTCCACTTT.

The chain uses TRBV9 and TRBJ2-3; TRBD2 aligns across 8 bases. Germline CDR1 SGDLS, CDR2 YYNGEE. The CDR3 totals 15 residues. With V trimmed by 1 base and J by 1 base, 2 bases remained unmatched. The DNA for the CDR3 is TGTGCCAGCAGCGTACTCGGGGGGGGCACAGATACGCAGTATTTT. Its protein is CASSVLGGGTDTQYF. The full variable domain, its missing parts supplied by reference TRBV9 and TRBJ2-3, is DSGVTQTPKHLITATGQRVTLRCSPRSGDLSVYWYQQSLDQGLQFLIQYYNGEERAKGNILERFSAQQFPDLHSELNLSSLELGDSALYFCASSVLGGGTDTQYFGPGTRLTVL.

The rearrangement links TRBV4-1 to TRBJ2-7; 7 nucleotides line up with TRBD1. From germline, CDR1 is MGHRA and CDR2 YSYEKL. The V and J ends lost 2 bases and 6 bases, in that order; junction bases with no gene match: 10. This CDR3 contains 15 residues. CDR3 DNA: TGCGCCAGCAGCCAACGAACAGGGGAAGCGCGCGAGCAGTACTTC. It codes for CASSQRTGEAREQYF.

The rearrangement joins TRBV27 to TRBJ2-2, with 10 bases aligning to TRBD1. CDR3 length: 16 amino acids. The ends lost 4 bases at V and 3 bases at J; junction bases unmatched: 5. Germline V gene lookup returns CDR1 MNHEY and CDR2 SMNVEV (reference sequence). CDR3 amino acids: CASSWDGTGDTGELFF. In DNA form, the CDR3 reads TGTGCCAGCAGTTGGGATGGGACAGGGGACACCGGGGAGCTGTTTTTT.

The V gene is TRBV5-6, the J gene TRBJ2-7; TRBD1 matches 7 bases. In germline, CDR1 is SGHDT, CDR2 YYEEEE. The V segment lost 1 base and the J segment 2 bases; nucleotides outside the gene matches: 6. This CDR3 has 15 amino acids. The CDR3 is CASSLIGDRTYEQYF. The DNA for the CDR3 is TGTGCCAGCAGCTTGATAGGGGACAGAACCTACGAGCAGTACTTC.

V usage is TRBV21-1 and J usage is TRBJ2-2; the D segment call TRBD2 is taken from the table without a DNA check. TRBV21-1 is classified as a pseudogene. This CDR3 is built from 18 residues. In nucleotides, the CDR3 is TGTGCCAGCAGCCCACCCTCCGAACGGGGTAGGGACACCGGGGAGCTGTTTTTT. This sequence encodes CASSPPSERGRDTGELFF.

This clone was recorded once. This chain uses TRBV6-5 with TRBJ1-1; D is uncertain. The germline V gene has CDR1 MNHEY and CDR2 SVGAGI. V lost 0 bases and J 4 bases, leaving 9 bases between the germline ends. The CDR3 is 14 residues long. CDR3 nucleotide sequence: TGTGCCAGCAGTTACTCGTCGGGGATCACTGAAGCTTTCTTT. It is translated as CASSYSSGITEAFF.

CDR3 in DNA: TGCGCCAGCAGTCGAGGGAGGACGGGACTAGTGTATAGTGAGCAGTTCTTC. This sequence encodes CASSRGRTGLVYSEQFF. This chain links TRBV10-1 with TRBJ2-1; 8 bases align to TRBD2. Trimming cost V 5 bases and J 9 bases; bases outside gene matches: 18. CDR3 length: 17 residues. Germline values: CDR1 WNHNN, CDR2 SYGVQD (reference sequence).

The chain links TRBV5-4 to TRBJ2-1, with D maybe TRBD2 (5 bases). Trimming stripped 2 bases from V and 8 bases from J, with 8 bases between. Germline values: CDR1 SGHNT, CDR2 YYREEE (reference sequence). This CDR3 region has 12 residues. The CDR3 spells CASSFLAYEQFF. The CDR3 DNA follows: TGTGCCAGCAGCTTTTTAGCGTATGAGCAGTTCTTC.